These T cell receptor beta chains were read from a single sample in a study of T cells in Graves' hyperthyroidism and ophthalmopathy. TCRdb used MiXCR to reprocess the multiplex PCR reads, holding one entry per CDR3 protein. Here the sample spans under 350,000 distinct CDR3 sequences, roughly an eighth being singletons. Sequenced material: blood. These receptors all come from a woman between 35 and 50 years old with Graves' hyperthyroidism. CDR3s include the opening cysteine and the closing phenylalanine or tryptophan. D genes are given only for firm matches. Where a row states a size, it is once, few, many or the class of an expanded clone; other rows omit it.

>TRBJ1-2|TRBV6-1|many|NA
CASTPGGGRNYGYTF
TGTGCCAGCACCCCGGGGGGGGGAAGAAACTATGGCTACACCTTC
>TRBJ2-1|TRBV6-2/TRBV6-3|few|TRBD1
CASSPSDRDNEQFF
TGTGCCAGCAGCCCCTCGGACAGGGACAATGAGCAGTTCTTC
>TRBJ1-4|TRBV25-1|few|NA
CASSPSARQNQLFF
TGTGCCAGCAGCCCCAGCGCTAGGCAGAACCAACTGTTTTTT
>TRBJ1-5|TRBV6-2/TRBV6-3|few|TRBD1
CASKTGEYSNQPQHF
TGTGCCAGCAAGACAGGGGAATATAGCAATCAGCCCCAGCATTTT
>TRBJ2-5|TRBV28|many|TRBD1
CASRPGRQGMTQYF
TGTGCCAGCAGACCTGGACGACAGGGAATGACCCAGTACTTC
>TRBJ2-7|TRBV28|many|NA
CASSSGPYEQYF
TGTGCCAGCAGTTCCGGGCCCTACGAGCAGTACTTC
>TRBJ2-3|TRBV7-9|NA|NA
CASSQLLVRSGTDTQYF
TGCGCCAGCAGCCAACTCTTAGTAAGAAGTGGCACAGATACGCAGTATTTT
>TRBJ1-5|TRBV6-1|many|TRBD1
CASKGQGAPSQPQHF
TGTGCCAGCAAGGGTCAGGGGGCACCTTCGCAGCCCCAGCATTTT
>TRBJ1-4|TRBV24-1|few|NA
CATSDLRGEKLFF
TGTGCCACCAGTGATCTCCGGGGGGAAAAACTGTTTTTT
>TRBJ1-1|TRBV2|many|NA
CASREDTEAFF
TGTGCCAGCAGGGAGGACACTGAAGCTTTCTTT
>TRBJ2-3|TRBV6-1|NA|TRBD2
CASSQPAGEPDTQYF
TGTGCCAGCAGTCAACCAGCGGGAGAGCCAGATACGCAGTATTTT
>TRBJ1-2|TRBV28|many|NA
CASSLVTGKWGYGYTF
TGTGCCAGCAGTTTGGTAACAGGGAAGTGGGGCTATGGCTACACCTTC
>TRBJ2-7|TRBV4-1|few|NA
CASSQDPYLEQYF
TGCGCCAGCAGCCAAGACCCCTACCTGGAGCAGTACTTC
>TRBJ2-1|TRBV6-1|few|NA
CASSNKGWVNEQFF
TGTGCCAGCAGCAATAAAGGTTGGGTCAATGAGCAGTTCTTC
>TRBJ1-1|TRBV27|many|TRBD1
CASSSQGAFRDTEAFF
TGTGCCAGCAGTTCACAGGGGGCATTTAGGGACACTGAAGCTTTCTTT
>TRBJ2-1|TRBV25-1|NA|TRBD1
CASSENRGCLNEQFF
TGTGCCAGCAGTGAGAACAGGGGTTGTCTGAATGAGCAGTTCTTC
>TRBJ1-4|TRBV7-8|many|NA
CASSLDPATNEKLFF
TGTGCCAGCAGCTTAGATCCAGCAACTAATGAAAAACTGTTTTTT
>TRBJ2-1|TRBV2|many|TRBD2
CASSRETSGVMEQFF
TGTGCCAGCTCCCGAGAGACTAGCGGAGTAATGGAGCAGTTCTTC
>TRBJ2-2|TRBV2|many|NA
CASSEGPGVGTGELFF
TGTGCCAGCAGTGAAGGCCCAGGGGTAGGCACCGGGGAGCTGTTTTTT
>TRBJ2-1|TRBV27|many|TRBD2
CASSLVAGGPNEQFF
TGTGCCAGCAGTCTCGTGGCGGGAGGGCCGAATGAGCAGTTCTTC
>TRBJ2-7|TRBV20-1|many|NA
CSARGLTLAPGAEQYF
TGCAGTGCTAGAGGACTAACTTTGGCGCCCGGAGCGGAGCAGTACTTC
>TRBJ2-1|TRBV6-6|many|NA
CASSYSAFGGGGSTRDNEQFF
TGTGCCAGCAGTTACTCGGCCTTTGGGGGGGGCGGGAGCACGCGGGACAATGAGCAGTTCTTC
>TRBJ2-1|TRBV28|many|NA
CASSPTPGHNEQFF
TGTGCCAGCAGTCCCACACCCGGGCACAATGAGCAGTTCTTC
>TRBJ1-2|TRBV20-1|many|NA
CSARDQDNGYTF
TGCAGTGCTAGAGATCAGGATAATGGCTACACCTTC
>TRBJ2-5|TRBV7-8|many|TRBD2
CASSSSGRRQETQYF
TGTGCCAGCAGCTCAAGCGGGAGGCGTCAAGAGACCCAGTACTTC
>TRBJ1-5|TRBV6-1|many|NA
CASSASGVGRSNQPQHF
TGTGCCAGCAGTGCCTCTGGGGTAGGGAGAAGCAATCAGCCCCAGCATTTT
>TRBJ1-5|TRBV19|NA|NA
CASSIKGSNQPQHF
TGTGCCAGTAGTATAAAAGGGAGCAATCAGCCCCAGCATTTT
>TRBJ2-2|TRBV19|NA|NA
CASGFFGPGELFF
TGTGCCAGCGGTTTCTTCGGTCCCGGGGAGCTGTTTTTT
>TRBJ1-5|TRBV28|many|NA
CASSLRQGSNQPQHF
TGTGCCAGCAGCCTGCGGCAGGGGAGCAATCAGCCCCAGCATTTT
>TRBJ1-1|TRBV5-8|many|NA
CASKASSFMNTEAFF
TGTGCCAGCAAGGCAAGTTCTTTCATGAACACTGAAGCTTTCTTT
>TRBJ1-1|TRBV18|many|NA
CASSPFGDAEAFF
TGTGCCAGCTCACCATTCGGGGACGCTGAAGCTTTCTTT
>TRBJ1-2|TRBV2|many|NA
CASSLTRDGGYTF
TGTGCCAGCAGTCTGACCCGGGACGGTGGCTACACCTTC
>TRBJ1-1|TRBV27|many|NA
CASSRPAEAFF
TGTGCCAGCAGTAGGCCAGCAGAAGCTTTCTTT
>TRBJ1-5|TRBV2|many|NA
CASSEQGLNQPQHF
TGTGCCAGCAGTGAACAGGGGCTGAATCAGCCCCAGCATTTT
>TRBJ1-5|TRBV6-1|few|NA
CASSRGGGQPQHF
TGTGCCAGCAGTAGGGGGGGAGGTCAGCCCCAGCATTTT
>TRBJ2-5|TRBV15|few|NA
CATSRDGVGETQYF
TGTGCCACCAGCAGAGACGGCGTGGGGGAGACCCAGTACTTC
>TRBJ2-7|TRBV28|many|NA
CASSLSDRGGFYEQYF
TGTGCCAGCAGTCTCAGTGACCGAGGGGGATTCTACGAGCAGTACTTC
>TRBJ2-7|TRBV18|NA|TRBD2
CASSPPPASGNEEQYF
TGTGCCAGCTCACCCCCTCCTGCTAGCGGGAATGAGGAGCAGTACTTC
>TRBJ2-5|TRBV7-2|many|TRBD2
CASSLVSVGGETQYF
TGTGCCAGCAGCTTAGTCTCGGTGGGAGGGGAGACCCAGTACTTC
>TRBJ1-1|TRBV30|many|NA
CAWRQENTEAFF
TGTGCCTGGAGGCAGGAGAACACTGAAGCTTTCTTT
>TRBJ2-3|TRBV18|many|TRBD1
CASSQTGADTQYF
TGTGCCAGCTCCCAGACAGGGGCAGATACGCAGTATTTT
>TRBJ2-1|TRBV5-1|few|TRBD1
CASSLQGAPDNEQFF
TGCGCCAGCAGCTTACAGGGGGCTCCGGACAATGAGCAGTTCTTC
>TRBJ2-7|TRBV7-9|many|NA
CASSLLKTGEYEQYF
TGTGCCAGCAGCTTATTAAAAACGGGGGAGTACGAGCAGTACTTC
>TRBJ2-5|TRBV6-2/TRBV6-3|many|NA
CASSYRTHGETQYF
TGTGCCAGCAGTTATAGAACCCACGGAGAGACCCAGTACTTC
>TRBJ1-3|TRBV6-1|many|NA
CASSGQGWGNTIYF
TGTGCCAGCTCCGGGCAGGGCTGGGGAAACACCATATATTTT
>TRBJ2-3|TRBV29-1|many|NA
CSVRGRSTDTQYF
TGCAGCGTTAGGGGCAGAAGCACAGATACGCAGTATTTT
>TRBJ1-2|TRBV15|few|NA
CATSRRPPSSYGYTF
TGTGCCACTAGCCGGAGGCCCCCCTCTAGCTATGGCTACACCTTC
>TRBJ2-2|TRBV6-6|NA|TRBD1
CASSYSPPGGGGELFF
TGTGCCAGCAGTTACTCCCCCCCAGGGGGTGGCGGGGAGCTGTTTTTT